The rows below give T cell receptor beta chains drawn from one sample of a study of shared clonotypes between healthy human individuals. Sequenced by immunoSEQ multiplex PCR; TCRdb stores in-frame clones only, minus some. The sample lists about 730,000 clones, approximately 77% occurring once. Sequencing was performed on memory CD4+ T cells sorted from blood. The receptors come from a woman between 25 and 40 years old in good health. The CDR3 runs from the conserved cysteine through the conserved F or W. The D gene is left open where the match is weak. Clone size, where shown, is once, few, many, or a class for clones that have expanded.

J: TRBJ1-2; size: .; D: TRBD1; V: TRBV27; DNA: TGTGCCAGCAGTCGCAGGACAGGGCCGGATCCTAACTATGGCTACACCTTC; CDR3: CASSRRTGPDPNYGYTF
J: TRBJ2-7; size: .; D: .; V: TRBV9; DNA: TGTGCCAGCAGTACCGCCCTGGGCAGGGGCTACGAGCAGTACTTC; CDR3: CASSTALGRGYEQYF
J: TRBJ2-3; size: .; D: .; V: TRBV15; DNA: TGTGCCACCAGCGGTTCGGGGAGTACCGACATAGCCAACGACAATACGCAGTATTTT; CDR3: CATSGSGSTDIANDNTQYF
J: TRBJ2-3; size: once; D: TRBD2; V: TRBV28; DNA: TGTGCCAGCAGTGCCGCGGGACTAGCGGATACAGATACGCAGTATTTT; CDR3: CASSAAGLADTDTQYF
J: TRBJ2-3; size: .; D: .; V: TRBV2; DNA: TGTGCCAGCAGTGAACAAGGCGGGGGCACAGATACGCAGTATTTT; CDR3: CASSEQGGGTDTQYF
J: TRBJ2-7; size: .; D: .; V: TRBV20-1; DNA: TGCAGTGCCCCCGACTATCACGAGCAGTACTTC; CDR3: CSAPDYHEQYF
J: TRBJ2-5; size: once; D: .; V: TRBV25-1; DNA: TGTGCCAGCAGTGCTTACCCGCAGGGGCAAGAGACCCAGTACTTC; CDR3: CASSAYPQGQETQYF
J: TRBJ2-2; size: .; D: TRBD1; V: TRBV10-3; DNA: TGTGCCATCAGTGACTTCCGGACAGGGGGGACCGGGGAGCTGTTTTTT; CDR3: CAISDFRTGGTGELFF
J: TRBJ2-5; size: few; D: TRBD1; V: TRBV28; DNA: TGTGCCACGCAAAAACAGGGGCTGGAGACCCAGTACTTC; CDR3: CATQKQGLETQYF
J: TRBJ1-1; size: .; D: TRBD1; V: TRBV6-5; DNA: TGTGCCTGTTCGTGGACAGGGGGCACTGAAGCTTTCTTT; CDR3: CACSWTGGTEAFF
J: TRBJ1-1; size: .; D: .; V: TRBV14; DNA: TGTGCCAGCAGCCACCTCGAAGGGATCGGGGGAACTGAAGCTTTCTTT; CDR3: CASSHLEGIGGTEAFF
J: TRBJ2-7; size: .; D: TRBD2; V: TRBV5-4; DNA: TGTGCCAGCAGCTCTAGGTTGGTAGCGGGAGGCGAGCAGTACTTC; CDR3: CASSSRLVAGGEQYF
J: TRBJ1-2; size: .; D: TRBD1; V: TRBV6-6; DNA: TGTGCCAGCAGCCGACCGGGACAGGGGGCGAATGGCTACACCTTC; CDR3: CASSRPGQGANGYTF
J: TRBJ2-1; size: .; D: TRBD2; V: TRBV27; DNA: TGTGCCAGCAGTCCCCCTAGACTAGCGGGAGTGGATGAGCAGTTCTTC; CDR3: CASSPPRLAGVDEQFF
J: TRBJ1-4; size: .; D: .; V: TRBV7-8; DNA: TGTGCCAGCGGGACCTACTTGAGTGAAAAACTGTTTTTT; CDR3: CASGTYLSEKLFF
J: TRBJ2-7; size: .; D: .; V: TRBV29-1; DNA: TGCAGCGTTGAAGATCAGTCCTACGAGCAGTACTTC; CDR3: CSVEDQSYEQYF
J: TRBJ1-1; size: .; D: TRBD1; V: TRBV5-4; DNA: TGTGCCAGCAGCTTAGCCAGGGGGCAAACTGAAGCTTTCTTT; CDR3: CASSLARGQTEAFF
J: TRBJ2-7; size: .; D: .; V: TRBV5-4; DNA: TGTGCCAGCAGTCGATCCGGGCCCTTAAGGGGCGAGCAGTACTTC; CDR3: CASSRSGPLRGEQYF
J: TRBJ1-2; size: .; D: .; V: TRBV5-4; DNA: TGTGCCAGCACCGGAGGGGGACTTAACTATGGCTACACCTTC; CDR3: CASTGGGLNYGYTF
J: TRBJ2-3; size: many; D: .; V: TRBV20-1; DNA: TGCAGTGCACGCGGGCCCCTATCGCAGTATTTT; CDR3: CSARGPLSQYF
J: TRBJ1-4; size: .; D: .; V: TRBV5-1; DNA: TGCGCCAGCAGCCCCCACGGGCCCTCTGAAAAACTGTTTTTT; CDR3: CASSPHGPSEKLFF
J: TRBJ2-1; size: .; D: TRBD2; V: TRBV7-3; DNA: TGTGCCAGCAGCCCGACTAGCGGGACCTACAATGAGCAGTTCTTC; CDR3: CASSPTSGTYNEQFF
J: TRBJ2-3; size: .; D: TRBD2; V: TRBV5-4; DNA: TGTGCCAGCAGCTTGGGCCTAGCGGGTTCGACAGATACGCAGTATTTT; CDR3: CASSLGLAGSTDTQYF
J: TRBJ2-7; size: .; D: TRBD1; V: TRBV19; DNA: TGTGCCAGTAGTATAGTATGGAGGACAGGGTCCATCCTCGAGCAGTACTTC; CDR3: CASSIVWRTGSILEQYF
J: TRBJ1-3; size: once; D: .; V: TRBV11-2; DNA: TGTGCCAGCAGCTTAGTACAAGCCATCTCTGGAAACACCATATATTTT; CDR3: CASSLVQAISGNTIYF
J: TRBJ1-4; size: .; D: .; V: TRBV2; DNA: TGTGCCAGCAGTGCCGACCCGTCGGGAAAACTGTTTTTT; CDR3: CASSADPSGKLFF
J: TRBJ1-1; size: few; D: .; V: TRBV5-5; DNA: TGTGCCAGCAGCCCCGTGGGAGGGAGGACTGAAGCTTTCTTT; CDR3: CASSPVGGRTEAFF
J: TRBJ2-7; size: once; D: .; V: TRBV6-5; DNA: TGTGCCAGCAGTTATGGTCAGTTGGAGCGAGCCTACGAGCAGTACTTC; CDR3: CASSYGQLERAYEQYF
J: TRBJ2-6; size: .; D: .; V: TRBV19; DNA: TGTGCCAGTAGCGTTCGGCAGGGTATAGCCAACGTCCTGACTTTC; CDR3: CASSVRQGIANVLTF
J: TRBJ1-2; size: .; D: TRBD1; V: TRBV2; DNA: TGTGCCAGCGGCCGGGACAGGGTTGACACCTTC; CDR3: CASGRDRVDTF
J: TRBJ2-1; size: .; D: TRBD2; V: TRBV19; DNA: TGTGCCAGTAGTATGGGCGGGAGTCCCTACAATGAGCAGTTCTTC; CDR3: CASSMGGSPYNEQFF
J: TRBJ2-1; size: .; D: TRBD2; V: TRBV30; DNA: TGTGCCGGAGGAGCGGGGGGGAACAATGAGCAGTTCTTC; CDR3: CAGGAGGNNEQFF
J: TRBJ2-1; size: .; D: .; V: TRBV4-1; DNA: TGCGCCAGCAGCCACGGGGCCCAGTACTCCTACAATGAGCAGTTCTTC; CDR3: CASSHGAQYSYNEQFF
J: TRBJ2-5; size: .; D: .; V: TRBV30; DNA: TGTGCCTGGAGTGGGCCCACCCTCGGGGAGACCCAGTACTTC; CDR3: CAWSGPTLGETQYF
J: TRBJ2-2; size: .; D: .; V: TRBV18; DNA: TGTGCCAGCTCACCAGCGGAACCCGCGAACACCGGGGAGCTGTTTTTT; CDR3: CASSPAEPANTGELFF
J: TRBJ2-3; size: .; D: .; V: TRBV28; DNA: TGTGCCAGCAGTTTATTGGTACGCACAGATACGCAGTATTTT; CDR3: CASSLLVRTDTQYF